These 8 T cell receptor beta chains originate from one sample sequenced in a study of CD8+ T cells in alopecia areata. Extracted RNA was reverse transcribed, and the resulting cDNA served as sequencing template. The protocol was immunoSEQ multiplex PCR, while the TCRdb copy is restricted to in-frame clones and leaves out a portion. The sample lists about 97,000 clones, around 38% occurring once. The sequenced sample consisted of CD4+ T cells sorted from blood. These receptors were taken from a human donor with alopecia areata.

The chain carries TRBV11-2 and TRBJ1-5; D is unclear. This CDR3 contains 12 residues. V was trimmed by 5 bases and J by 7 bases, leaving 9 bases between them. Germline V gene sequence: CDR1 SGHAT, CDR2 FQNNGV. The CDR3 region has the DNA TGTGCCAGCAGCGGCCCCGAACAGCCCCAGCATTTT. Translated: CASSGPEQPQHF.

The V gene is TRBV4-1, the J gene TRBJ2-1; TRBD1 agrees at 7 bases. Trimming cost V 3 bases and J 6 bases; bases outside gene matches: 14. Germline loops: CDR1 MGHRA, CDR2 YSYEKL. CDR3 size: 17 residues. CDR3 coding DNA: TGCGCCAGCAGCCAGGAAAAAAGGGGGCCATCAGGCAATGAGCAGTTCTTC. Amino acid sequence: CASSQEKRGPSGNEQFF.

This clone was observed a few times. The rearrangement joins TRBV7-2 to TRBJ2-5; 8 bases line up with TRBD2. Looked up from germline, CDR1 is SGHTA and CDR2 is FQGNSA. The CDR3 extends over 14 amino acids. V shed 0 bases and J 5 bases; nucleotides not matched to a gene: 2. The CDR3 sequence: CASSLAPGGETQYF. In nucleotides, the CDR3 is TGTGCCAGCAGCTTAGCCCCGGGAGGGGAGACCCAGTACTTC.

This clone was counted a single time. The chain links TRBV4-2 to TRBJ1-2; D unclear. The CDR3 is 15 amino acids. Germline CDR1 reads LGHNA; CDR2 reads YNFKEQ. The V end was cut by 0 bases, the J end by 1 base, with 9 bases between. The CDR3 region has the DNA TGTGCCAGCAGCCAAGAGGGAAACAATAACTATGGCTACACCTTC. Encoded protein: CASSQEGNNNYGYTF.

The chain joins TRBV4-2 to TRBJ1-2; a possible D gene is TRBD1 (5 bases). The length of the CDR3 is 13 residues. The V gene's germline CDR1 is LGHNA and CDR2 YNFKEQ. Trimming stripped 4 bases from V and 3 bases from J, with 9 bases between. The CDR3 region is CASSPQTDYGYTF. In nucleotides, the CDR3 is TGTGCCAGCAGCCCCCAGACAGACTATGGCTACACCTTC.

The chain has TRBV7-2 and TRBJ1-6, with TRBD1 matching 8 bases. J gave up 10 bases and V 3 bases, and 8 bases lay outside the gene matches. Germline V lookup: CDR1 SGHTA, CDR2 FQGNSA. CDR3 length equals 15 residues. CDR3 loop: CASSLGQALRSPLHF. CDR3 nucleotide sequence: TGTGCCAGCAGCTTGGGACAGGCCCTAAGATCACCCCTCCACTTT.

The chain carries TRBV14 and TRBJ2-1, with a weak D call TRBD2 (6 bases). Germline V gene sequence: CDR1 SGHDN, CDR2 FVKESK. CDR3 length: 14 residues. V lost 3 bases and J lost 5, with 11 bases in between. The CDR3 here is CASSQGLANNEQFF. As DNA, the CDR3 is TGTGCCAGCAGCCAGGGACTGGCAAACAATGAGCAGTTCTTC. The full variable domain, completed using reference TRBV14 and TRBJ2-1, is EAGVTQFPSHSVIEKGQTVTLRCDPISGHDNLYWYRRVMGKEIKFLLHFVKESKQDESGMPNNRFLAERTGGTYSTLKVQPAELEDSGVYFCASSQGLANNEQFFGPGTRLTVL.

This clone was seen more than once but under ten times. CDR3 DNA: TGCAGCGTTGGGGTAACGGGGGTGGGCGAGCAGTACTTC. It codes for CSVGVTGVGEQYF. V is TRBV29-1 and J is TRBJ2-7; D is possibly TRBD2 (6 bases). Germline CDR1 SQVTM, CDR2 ANQGSEA. The CDR3 has 13 residues. Trimming removed 4 bases at V and 6 bases at J, with 16 bases between.